The T cell receptor beta chain described here comes from a study of cytomegalovirus exposure and HLA in healthy donors (TCRdb year 2017). About the study as a whole: An earlier analysis of roughly 630 of the donors reported 250 to 300 Gb of sequence data and roughly 110 million unique TCR beta sequences from 150 million to 200 million T cells. A separate validation cohort of roughly 130 different subjects was used in addition to the approximately 670-subject first cohort. The study combined high-throughput TCR immunosequencing, statistical association of individual TCRs with disease status, and machine learning to predict cytomegalovirus infection status. Of the roughly 430 genotyped donors, around 81% fell in the genetic ancestry cluster associated with self-reported Caucasian donors. The study used immunosequencing to profile the T cell repertoires of 600 to 850 subjects and linked those repertoires to cytomegalovirus serostatus. In a later genetic analysis, genome-wide SNP genotypes for 398 of the 666 donors were used, and that subset was treated as a discovery cohort. Both class I and class II loci were covered by HLA typing, at four-digit resolution. A later analysis re-analyzed previously published TCR beta repertoires from approximately 670 donors and added high-resolution HLA genotyping to study TCR occurrence patterns. The aim of the study was to test whether cataloging public T cell receptors could identify signatures of past pathogen exposure. Rather than drawing on any new phenotypic data, the later analysis identified candidate immune exposures from TCR beta sequences and the way those sequences occurred across donors. Among roughly 400 genotyped donors of the cohort, an average of roughly 230,000 unique TCR beta nucleotide sequences was sequenced per donor, of which about 20% were non-productive. Donor age, sex, ethnicity and CMV serostatus were collected together with the repertoire data. To decide whether each TCR beta V gene segment behaved as functional or pseudogenic, an earlier analysis of approximately 620 of the donors relied on high-throughput TCR beta sequencing. Typing coverage differed by locus: A, B, C, DRB1 and DQB1 were typed in roughly 620-630 donors, DQA1 in 500 to 550, DPA1 in around 600, and DPB1 in approximately 450. Every discovery cohort repertoire had been produced on one sequencing platform. An early release covering over 500 HLA-typed donors comprised about 300 gigabases of sequencing data and about 90 million unique TCR sequences. About five DR-DQ haplotypes were handled as single units for association and clustering, since linkage in the cohort was strong. What the authors observed across the whole study: Presence/absence analyses assumed roughly uniform sequencing depth across donors, an assumption that may not hold. A later analysis found that HLA-associated TCR beta chains were more clonally expanded and had lower generation probabilities than equally common non-associated chains. A later analysis reported that several top co-occurrence clusters appeared linked to parvovirus B19, influenza, CMV and Epstein-Barr virus. HLA typing was unavailable for some donors at each locus, so association tests used only the typed subset. The earlier analysis of 587 of the donors excluded roughly 17 rarely observed V segments, including chromosome 9 orphons, because counts were too low. Specific HLA alleles were associated with more than 15,000 TCR beta sequences at a false discovery rate of 0.05 in a later analysis. Most CMV-associated TCR beta chains appeared to be HLA-restricted in a later analysis, and the HLA associations seemed to be driven largely by CMV exposure. The only immune exposure information available for the cohort was CMV serostatus. In an earlier analysis of some 500 of the donors, most TCR beta V segments were observed in productive rearrangements about 90% or about 30% of the time, broadly matching IMGT annotations. An association between a missense DCLRE1C variant and V-gene and J-gene trimming of TCR beta chains was found in a later genetic analysis and replicated in an independent cohort. A cluster of highly shared sequence variants was judged likely to represent a technical artifact of the sequencing pipeline. Strong co-occurrence of HLA alleles, especially DR and DQ, made assigning TCR associations to individual alleles difficult. According to a later genetic analysis, donors in an Asian-associated ancestry cluster had fewer N-insertions in productive TCRs than the approximately 630-donor mean. In this cohort, only TCR beta chains were sequenced, and detectable features were limited by the absence of alpha or paired-chain data. Linkage disequilibrium might explain the correlated functional status among segregating V segments, but an unknown experimental factor could not be excluded. The 87-base-pair reads could not distinguish some IMGT-functional V segments, including TRBV6-2 and TRBV6-3, so those segments were excluded. A total of around 150 TCR beta chains were listed by the study as associated with cytomegalovirus. It was suggested by the authors that the approach could potentially be generalized to other disease states and immunological phenotypes. The classifier was reported to diagnose cytomegalovirus status with high specificity and sensitivity in both the original cohort and the validation cohort. A further reported finding was that TCR beta sequences accurately predicted the HLA-A and HLA-B alleles for most subjects in the first cohort. In a later analysis, TCR association rates were found to vary across HLA loci, with the most associated TCRs seen for DRB1 alleles and the fewest for HLA-C alleles. While some public TCRs were present in many individuals, most TCR sequences turned up only very rarely across donors. In vitro tests confirmed that a few of the cytomegalovirus-associated TCR beta chains recognize cytomegalovirus antigens.

Regarding this clone: The antigen this receptor binds is unknown. No base-level quality is on record; no much larger clone is a single base apart.

V is trimmed back by 6 bases and J by 4 bases, and the junction contains 4 bases that no gene match accounts for. As encoded in the germline V gene, CDR1 is ENHRY while CDR2 is SYGVKD. From the cysteine up to the phenylalanine, the CDR3 has a length of 15 residues. Kept here is only the CDR3 DNA, which spans 45 bases and is read in frame from base 1. In total, approximately 700 healthy bone marrow donors made up the cohort. At the time of sampling, every cohort member was nominally healthy, though immune exposures that went unrecorded were likely present. The donor was CMV seronegative and belonged to the group of 352 seronegative cohort members. A peripheral blood sample was collected from each donor, and TCR beta sequencing was performed on peripheral blood mononuclear cells. The Qiagen DNeasy Blood Extraction Kit was used to extract genomic DNA from the blood cell samples. Receptor libraries were prepared by the immunoSEQ multiplex PCR assay. A mixture of 60 forward primers for TCR Vbeta segments and 13 reverse primers for TCR Jbeta segments was used in the multiplex PCR. Amplification of the CDR3 region of rearranged TCR beta genes was performed with a multiplex PCR assay on genomic DNA. The Illumina HiSeq System was used to sequence the amplified TCR beta libraries as 87-base-pair reads. In the source study's methods: A later analysis counted some 80 million unique TCR beta chains across the 690 or so repertoires, and some 11 million of these chains were shared by at least two donors. A nearest-neighbor algorithm error-corrected the raw reads and collapsed the reads into unique sequences, merging closely related sequences to remove PCR and sequencing errors. CDR3 sequences were aligned to IMGT reference sequences to assign V, D and J gene segments. For a sequence to be retained, a match of at least six nucleotides was required to both a V gene segment and a J gene segment. Rearrangements were classified as productive when the CDR3 lacked stop codons and remained in frame with V and J, and all other rearrangements were classified as non-productive. CDR3 was defined by IMGT convention, running from the second conserved V-encoded cysteine to the conserved J-encoded phenylalanine. The earlier analysis of 550 to 650 of the donors excluded any sequence lacking an unambiguous match to a single V gene segment. An earlier analysis of 587 of the donors classified V segments as functional when productive rearrangements were above 56.7% and as segregating when the standard deviation between donors was above 5%. To diagnose cytomegalovirus status from the catalog of TCR beta chain sequences, a statistical classification framework was built. In a later analysis, V and J genes were assigned by comparing TCR nucleotide sequences against IMGT/GENE-DB human TR gene sequences. Using the TCRdist pipeline, a later analysis assigned CDR3 sequences along with most-parsimonious VDJ recombination scenarios. In a later analysis, each TCR beta chain was defined by its CDR3 amino acid sequence together with its V-gene family, and reads lacking a unique V-gene family were excluded. In a later analysis, 450 to 600 highly shared, low-generation-probability nucleotide sequences were removed to address suspected cross-contamination and a sequencing artifact. For each public chain, a later analysis derived a clonal expansion index from normalized ranks of inferred template counts within each repertoire. A later analysis computed generation probabilities with a VDJ recombination model fitted to out-of-frame rearrangements, and checked the results against IGoR. A later analysis scored TCR-TCR, TCR-HLA and TCR-CMV co-occurrence with hypergeometric tests, applying a repertoire-size bias correction to TCR pairs. A later analysis estimated false discovery rates by permuting HLA or CMV assignments 20 times. A later analysis grouped co-occurring TCRs with DBSCAN, adding TCRdist sequence similarity when clustering within HLA-allele-positive subsets. Repertoires with fewer than 30,000 or more than 120,000 public chains were left out of co-occurrence clustering, as were about five repertoires with anomalous nucleotide sharing. Here the immuneACCESS table is served through TCRdb, limited to in-frame sequences with V and J called. Missing clones are a known gap in these copies; in checked studies unresolved V genes cover under half, and the rest lacks a known reason. The V and J calls and clone size are taken from that table; D and trimming were inferred from the DNA. The sample table records 70,000 or so clones; less than 80% of these occur just once. The leading ten clones occupy around 3% of the sample.

Input material: PBMCs. The chain links TRBV10-3 with TRBJ1-5; 12 bases in the junction line up with TRBD1. The clonotype originates from a woman between 45 and 60 years old in good health and CMV-seronegative. The CDR3 sequence is CAIRGTGGANQPQHF. The DNA is TGTGCCATCAGGGGGACAGGGGGCGCGAATCAGCCCCAGCATTTT.